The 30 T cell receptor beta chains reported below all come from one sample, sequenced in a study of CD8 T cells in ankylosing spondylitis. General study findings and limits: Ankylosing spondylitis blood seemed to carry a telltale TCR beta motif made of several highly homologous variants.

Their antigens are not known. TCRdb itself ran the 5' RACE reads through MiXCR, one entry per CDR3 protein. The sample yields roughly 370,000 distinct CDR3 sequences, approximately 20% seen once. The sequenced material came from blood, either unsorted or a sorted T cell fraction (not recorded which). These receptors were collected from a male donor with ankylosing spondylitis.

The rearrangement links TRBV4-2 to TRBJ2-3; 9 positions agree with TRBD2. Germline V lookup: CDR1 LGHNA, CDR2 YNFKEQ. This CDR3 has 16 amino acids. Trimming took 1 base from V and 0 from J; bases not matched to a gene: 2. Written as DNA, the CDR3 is TGTGCCAGCAGCCAAGTTACTAGCGGGAGCACAGATACGCAGTATTTT. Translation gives CASSQVTSGSTDTQYF.

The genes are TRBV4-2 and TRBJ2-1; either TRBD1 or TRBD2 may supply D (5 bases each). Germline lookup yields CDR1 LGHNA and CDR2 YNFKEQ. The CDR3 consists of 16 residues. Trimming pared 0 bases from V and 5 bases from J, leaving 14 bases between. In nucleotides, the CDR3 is TGTGCCAGCAGCCAAGAACCGGGAACGGGGCACAATGAGCAGTTCTTC. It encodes CASSQEPGTGHNEQFF.

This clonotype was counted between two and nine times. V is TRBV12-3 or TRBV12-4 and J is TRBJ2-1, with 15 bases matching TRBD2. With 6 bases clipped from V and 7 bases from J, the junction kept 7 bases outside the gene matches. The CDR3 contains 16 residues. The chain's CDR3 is CASRLRTSGRENEQFF. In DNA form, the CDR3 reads TGTGCCAGCAGACTAAGGACTAGCGGGAGGGAGAATGAGCAGTTCTTC.

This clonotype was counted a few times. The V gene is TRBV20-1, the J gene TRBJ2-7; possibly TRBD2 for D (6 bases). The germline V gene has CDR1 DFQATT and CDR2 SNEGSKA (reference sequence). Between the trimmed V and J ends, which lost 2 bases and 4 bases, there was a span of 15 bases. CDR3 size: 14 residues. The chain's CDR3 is CSARPRDLLYEQYF. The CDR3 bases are TGCAGTGCTAGACCCCGGGACTTGCTTTACGAGCAGTACTTC.

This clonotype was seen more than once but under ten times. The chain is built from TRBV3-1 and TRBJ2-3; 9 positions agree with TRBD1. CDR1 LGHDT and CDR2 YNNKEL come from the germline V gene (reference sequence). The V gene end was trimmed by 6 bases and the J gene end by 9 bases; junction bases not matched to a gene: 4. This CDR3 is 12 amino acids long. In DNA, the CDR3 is TGTGCCAGCAGTGCCGGGACAGGGACGCAGTATTTT. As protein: CASSAGTGTQYF.

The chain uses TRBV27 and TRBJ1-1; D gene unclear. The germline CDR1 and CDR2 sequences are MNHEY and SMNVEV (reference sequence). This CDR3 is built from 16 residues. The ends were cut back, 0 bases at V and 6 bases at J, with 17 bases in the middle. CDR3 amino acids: CASSLSSGNPMAEAFF. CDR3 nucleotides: TGTGCCAGCAGTTTATCGAGTGGGAACCCGATGGCTGAAGCTTTCTTT.

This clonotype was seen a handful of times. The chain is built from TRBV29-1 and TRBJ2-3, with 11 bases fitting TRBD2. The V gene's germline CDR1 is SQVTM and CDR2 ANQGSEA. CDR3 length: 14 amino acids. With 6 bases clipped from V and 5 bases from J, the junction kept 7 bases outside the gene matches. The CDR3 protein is CSVETSGTVDTQYF. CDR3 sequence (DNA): TGCAGCGTCGAGACTAGCGGGACGGTAGATACGCAGTATTTT.

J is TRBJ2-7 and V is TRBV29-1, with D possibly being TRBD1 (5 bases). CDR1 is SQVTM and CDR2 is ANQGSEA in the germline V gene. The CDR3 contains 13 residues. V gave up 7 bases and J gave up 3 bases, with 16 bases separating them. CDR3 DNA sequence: TGCAGCGGGGGTGGGGCCGACGGCTACGAGCAGTACTTC. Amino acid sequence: CSGGGADGYEQYF.

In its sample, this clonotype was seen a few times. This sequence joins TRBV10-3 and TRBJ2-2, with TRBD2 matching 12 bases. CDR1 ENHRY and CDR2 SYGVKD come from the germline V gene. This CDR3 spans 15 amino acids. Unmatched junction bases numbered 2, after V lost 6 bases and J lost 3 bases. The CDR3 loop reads CAIRRTSGDTGELFF. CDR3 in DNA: TGTGCCATCAGGCGGACTAGCGGGGACACCGGGGAGCTGTTTTTT.

The CDR3 sequence: CAISEGRFLSGANVLTF. The CDR3 bases are TGTGCCATCAGCGAGGGACGCTTCCTCTCTGGGGCCAACGTCCTGACTTTC. This chain uses TRBV10-3 with TRBJ2-6; D may be TRBD1 or TRBD2 (5 bases each). V lost 6 bases and J lost 0, with 15 bases in between. This CDR3 comprises 17 residues. Germline-derived CDR1 and CDR2 are ENHRY and SYGVKD.

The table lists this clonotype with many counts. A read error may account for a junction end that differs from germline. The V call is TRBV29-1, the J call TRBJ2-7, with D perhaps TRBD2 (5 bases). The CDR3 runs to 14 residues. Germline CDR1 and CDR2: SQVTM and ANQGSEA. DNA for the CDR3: TGCAGCGTTGGCCGGGATACGAACGCCTATGAGCAGTACTTC. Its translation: CSVGRDTNAYEQYF.

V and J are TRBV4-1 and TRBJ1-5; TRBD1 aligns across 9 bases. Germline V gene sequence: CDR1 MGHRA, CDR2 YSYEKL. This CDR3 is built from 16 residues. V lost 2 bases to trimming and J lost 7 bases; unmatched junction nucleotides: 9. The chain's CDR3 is CASSQQNTGGPQPQHF. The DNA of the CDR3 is TGCGCCAGCAGCCAACAGAATACAGGGGGCCCGCAGCCCCAGCATTTT.

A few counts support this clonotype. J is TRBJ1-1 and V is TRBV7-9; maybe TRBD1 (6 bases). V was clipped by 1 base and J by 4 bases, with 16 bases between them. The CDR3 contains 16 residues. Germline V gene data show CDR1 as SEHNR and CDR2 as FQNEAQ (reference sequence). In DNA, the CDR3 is TGTGCCAGCAGCTTAGATATAGGCCAGGGGAGCACTGAAGCTTTCTTT. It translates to CASSLDIGQGSTEAFF.

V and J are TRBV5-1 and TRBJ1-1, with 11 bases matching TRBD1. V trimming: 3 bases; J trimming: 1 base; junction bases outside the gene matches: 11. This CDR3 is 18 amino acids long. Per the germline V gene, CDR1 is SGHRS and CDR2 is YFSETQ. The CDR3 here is CASSSRPGTGGANTEAFF. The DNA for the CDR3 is TGCGCCAGCAGCTCTCGTCCCGGGACAGGGGGAGCGAACACTGAAGCTTTCTTT.

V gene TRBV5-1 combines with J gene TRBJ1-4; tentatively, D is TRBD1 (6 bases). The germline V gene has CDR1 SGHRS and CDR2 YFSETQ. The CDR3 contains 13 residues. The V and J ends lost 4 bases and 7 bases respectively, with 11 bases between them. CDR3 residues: CASSQQGAEKLFF. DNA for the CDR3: TGCGCCAGCAGCCAACAGGGCGCTGAAAAACTGTTTTTT.

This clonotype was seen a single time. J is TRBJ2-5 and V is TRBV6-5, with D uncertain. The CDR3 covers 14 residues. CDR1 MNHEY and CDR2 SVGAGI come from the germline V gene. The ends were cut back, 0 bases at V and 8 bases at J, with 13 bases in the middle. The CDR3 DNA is TGTGCCAGCAGTTACTCGAGACATGCGTATACCCAGTACTTC. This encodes CASSYSRHAYTQYF.

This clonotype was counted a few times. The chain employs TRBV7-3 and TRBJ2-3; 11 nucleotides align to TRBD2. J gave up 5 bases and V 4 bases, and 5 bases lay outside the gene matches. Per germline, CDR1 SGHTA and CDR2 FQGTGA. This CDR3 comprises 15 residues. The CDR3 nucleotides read TGTGCCAGCAGCTCCCTAGGGACTAGCGGAGATACGCAGTATTTT. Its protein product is CASSSLGTSGDTQYF. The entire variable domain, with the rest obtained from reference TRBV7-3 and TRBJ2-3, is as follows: GAGVSQTPSNKVTEKGKYVELRCDPISGHTALYWYRQSLGQGPEFLIYFQGTGAADDSGLPNDRFFAVRPEGSVSTLKIQRTERGDSAVYLCASSSLGTSGDTQYFGPGTRLTVL.

The CDR3 here is CSGSGTSYGYTF. The CDR3 DNA follows: TGCAGTGGGTCCGGGACGTCTTATGGCTACACCTTC. This chain connects TRBV20-1 to TRBJ1-2; the D gene is possibly TRBD1 (5 bases). The V gene lost 7 bases and the J gene lost 5 bases, with 14 bases spanning the gap. Looked up from germline, CDR1 is DFQATT and CDR2 is SNEGSKA (reference sequence). The CDR3 consists of 12 residues.

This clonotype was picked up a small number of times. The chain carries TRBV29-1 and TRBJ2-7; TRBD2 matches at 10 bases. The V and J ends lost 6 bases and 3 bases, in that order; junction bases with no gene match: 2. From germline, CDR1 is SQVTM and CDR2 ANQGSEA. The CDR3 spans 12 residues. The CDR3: CSVAGGVYEQYF. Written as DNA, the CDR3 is TGCAGCGTAGCGGGAGGGGTCTACGAGCAGTACTTC.

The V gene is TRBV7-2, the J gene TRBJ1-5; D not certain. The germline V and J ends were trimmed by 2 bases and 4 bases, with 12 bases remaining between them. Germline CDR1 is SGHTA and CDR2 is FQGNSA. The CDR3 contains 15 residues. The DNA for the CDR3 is TGTGCCAGCAGCTTATCCTCCGGCGGGAATCAGCCCCAGCATTTT. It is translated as CASSLSSGGNQPQHF. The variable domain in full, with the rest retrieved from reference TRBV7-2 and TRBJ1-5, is GAGVSQSPSNKVTEKGKDVELRCDPISGHTALYWYRQSLGQGLEFLIYFQGNSAPDKSGLPSDRFSAERTGGSVSTLTIQRTQQEDSAVYLCASSLSSGGNQPQHFGDGTRLSIL.

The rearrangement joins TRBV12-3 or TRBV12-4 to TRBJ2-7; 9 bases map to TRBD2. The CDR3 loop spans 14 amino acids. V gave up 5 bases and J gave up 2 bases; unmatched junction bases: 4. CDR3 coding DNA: TGTGCCAGCAGTAGGACTAGCGTCCCCTACGAGCAGTACTTC. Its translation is CASSRTSVPYEQYF.

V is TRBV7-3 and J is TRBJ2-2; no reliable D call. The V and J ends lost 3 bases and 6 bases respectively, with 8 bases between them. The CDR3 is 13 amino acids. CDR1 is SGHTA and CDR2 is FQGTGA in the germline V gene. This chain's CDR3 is CASSFLESGELFF. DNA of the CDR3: TGTGCCAGCAGCTTTTTAGAGTCCGGGGAGCTGTTTTTT.

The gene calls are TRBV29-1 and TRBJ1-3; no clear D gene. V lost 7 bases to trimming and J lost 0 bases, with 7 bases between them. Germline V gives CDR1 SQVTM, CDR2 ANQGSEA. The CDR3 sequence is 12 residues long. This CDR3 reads CSARYSGNTIYF. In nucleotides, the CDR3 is TGCAGCGCCCGGTACTCTGGAAACACCATATATTTT.

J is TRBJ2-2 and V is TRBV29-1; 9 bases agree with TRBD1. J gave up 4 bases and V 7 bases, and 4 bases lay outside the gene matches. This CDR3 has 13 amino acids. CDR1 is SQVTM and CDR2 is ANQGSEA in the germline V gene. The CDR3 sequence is CSAGQGSTGELFF. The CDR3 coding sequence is TGCAGCGCGGGACAGGGAAGCACCGGGGAGCTGTTTTTT.

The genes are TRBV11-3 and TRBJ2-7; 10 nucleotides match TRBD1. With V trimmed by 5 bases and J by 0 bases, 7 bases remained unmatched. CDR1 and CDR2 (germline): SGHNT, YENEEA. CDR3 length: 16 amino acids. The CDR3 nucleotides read TGTGCCAGCAGCCCTAGGACAGGGGGGAACTCCTACGAGCAGTACTTC. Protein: CASSPRTGGNSYEQYF.

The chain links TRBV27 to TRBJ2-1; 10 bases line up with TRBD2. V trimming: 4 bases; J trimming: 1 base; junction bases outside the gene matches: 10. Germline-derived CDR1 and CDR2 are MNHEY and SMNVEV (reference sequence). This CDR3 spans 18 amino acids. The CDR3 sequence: CASSSSRLAGVSYNEQFF. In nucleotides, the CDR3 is TGTGCCAGCAGTTCGTCACGTCTAGCGGGAGTGTCCTACAATGAGCAGTTCTTC.

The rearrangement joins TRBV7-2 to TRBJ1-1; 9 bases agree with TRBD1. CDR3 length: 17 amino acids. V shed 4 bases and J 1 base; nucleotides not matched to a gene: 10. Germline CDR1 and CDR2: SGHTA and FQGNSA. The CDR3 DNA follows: TGTGCCAGCAGCTCACCAGCACTGACAGGGGGGAACACTGAAGCTTTCTTT. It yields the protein CASSSPALTGGNTEAFF. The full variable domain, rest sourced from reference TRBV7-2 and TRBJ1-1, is GAGVSQSPSNKVTEKGKDVELRCDPISGHTALYWYRQSLGQGLEFLIYFQGNSAPDKSGLPSDRFSAERTGGSVSTLTIQRTQQEDSAVYLCASSSPALTGGNTEAFFGQGTRLTVV.

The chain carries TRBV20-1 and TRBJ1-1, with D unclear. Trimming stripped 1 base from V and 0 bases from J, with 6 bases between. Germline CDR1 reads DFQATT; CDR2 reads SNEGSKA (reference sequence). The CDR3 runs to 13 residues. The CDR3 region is CSARGGLNTEAFF. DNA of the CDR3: TGCAGTGCTAGAGGAGGACTGAACACTGAAGCTTTCTTT.

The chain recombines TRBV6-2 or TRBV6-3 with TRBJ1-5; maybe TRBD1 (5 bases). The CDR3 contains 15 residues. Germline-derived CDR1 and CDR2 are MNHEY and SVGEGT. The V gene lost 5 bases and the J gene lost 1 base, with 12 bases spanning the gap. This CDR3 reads CASSGGRGSNQPQHF. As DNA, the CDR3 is TGTGCCAGCAGTGGGGGACGGGGAAGCAATCAGCCCCAGCATTTT.

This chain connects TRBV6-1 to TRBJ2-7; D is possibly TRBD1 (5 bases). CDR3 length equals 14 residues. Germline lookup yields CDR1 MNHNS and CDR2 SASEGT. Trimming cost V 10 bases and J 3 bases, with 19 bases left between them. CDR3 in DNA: TGTGCCACTCAAGGGCAGGGTTTTTTCTACGAGCAGTACTTC. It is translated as CATQGQGFFYEQYF.